The next 27 T cell receptor beta chains were all read from a single sample in a study of graft-versus-host responses after intestinal transplantation. Method: immunoSEQ multiplex PCR; TCRdb's copy keeps in-frame clones and lacks some. The repertoire consists of about 35,000 clones, with 93% occurring once and the leading ten covering approximately 20%. The antigens of these receptors remain unknown. The source was unstimulated CD8+ T cells sorted from spleen or lymph node cells, collected before transplant. The receptor set was obtained from a human donor who was the organ donor for an intestinal transplant.

The chain joins TRBV28 to TRBJ1-4; D is unclear. CDR3 length: 11 residues. V was pared by 2 bases and J by 5 bases, with 0 bases between. Germline V lookup: CDR1 MDHEN, CDR2 SYDVKM. This CDR3 is CASSLNEKLFF. The CDR3 nucleotides read TGTGCCAGCAGTTTAAATGAAAAACTGTTTTTT.

The rearrangement links TRBV28 to TRBJ1-5; D unresolved. V dropped 7 bases and J dropped 3 bases, with 13 bases sitting between them. The length of the CDR3 is 14 residues. Germline CDR1 MDHEN, CDR2 SYDVKM. CDR3 bases: TGTGCCAGCATTGGAGTTGGTGTCAATCAGCCCCAGCATTTT. It encodes CASIGVGVNQPQHF.

CDR3 DNA sequence: TGTGCCAGCAGTTCGGCAGGTCTTTACAATGAGCAGTTCTTC. Translating gives CASSSAGLYNEQFF. The rearrangement links TRBV28 to TRBJ2-1; D not resolved. Germline assignment: CDR1 MDHEN and CDR2 SYDVKM. The CDR3 contains 14 residues. Trimming took off 4 bases at V and 4 bases at J, with 11 bases between the two ends.

Worth noting for this clone: Other nucleotide sequences in the sample specify the same CDR3. J is TRBJ2-3 and V is TRBV27, with D tentatively TRBD1 or TRBD2 (5 bases each). V was trimmed by 3 bases and J by 1 base, leaving 5 bases between them. Looked up from germline, CDR1 is MNHEY and CDR2 is SMNVEV (reference sequence). The CDR3 sequence is 13 residues long. CDR3 amino acids: CASSLGGTDTQYF. CDR3 nucleotides: TGTGCCAGCAGTTTGGGGGGCACAGATACGCAGTATTTT.

This chain connects TRBV7-3 to TRBJ2-1; TRBD2 matches at 8 bases. Germline CDR1 reads SGHTA; CDR2 reads FQGTGA. V dropped 1 base and J dropped 12; count of bases not matched to a gene: 11. The CDR3 is 15 amino acids. The CDR3 loop reads CASSLIERESGAQFF. The CDR3 nucleotides are TGTGCCAGCAGCTTAATTGAGCGGGAGAGTGGGGCGCAGTTCTTC.

The chain couples TRBV9 to TRBJ2-1; perhaps TRBD1 as D (6 bases). V lost 0 bases, J lost 7 bases, and 23 bases lay in between. This CDR3 spans 18 amino acids. Germline values: CDR1 SGDLS, CDR2 YYNGEE. The chain's CDR3 is CASSVGPRPYRAVNEQFF. The CDR3 nucleotides read TGTGCCAGCAGCGTAGGCCCTCGCCCTTACAGGGCTGTAAATGAGCAGTTCTTC. The full variable domain, with the rest looked up from reference TRBV9 and TRBJ2-1, is DSGVTQTPKHLITATGQRVTLRCSPRSGDLSVYWYQQSLDQGLQFLIQYYNGEERAKGNILERFSAQQFPDLHSELNLSSLELGDSALYFCASSVGPRPYRAVNEQFFGPGTRLTVL.

The chain couples TRBV7-9 to TRBJ2-2, with D perhaps TRBD2 (5 bases). Germline CDR1 reads SEHNR; CDR2 reads FQNEAQ (reference sequence). The CDR3 loop spans 15 amino acids. The V gene lost 6 bases and the J gene lost 6 bases, with 17 bases spanning the gap. CDR3 nucleotide sequence: TGTGCCAGCAGATTGGACTCCCTAAAACCCGGGGAGCTGTTTTTT. As protein: CASRLDSLKPGELFF.

The CDR3 DNA is TGTGCCAGCAGCCAAGAAGGGGTGACTAGCGGGATTTACGAGCAGTACTTC. Translated, it gives CASSQEGVTSGIYEQYF. V gene TRBV4-2 combines with J gene TRBJ2-7; 11 positions match TRBD2. This CDR3 comprises 17 residues. V shed 0 bases, J shed 4 bases, and the junction held 8 bases outside the gene matches. Germline-derived CDR1 and CDR2 are LGHNA and YNFKEQ.

On this clone itself: It is unclear where the CDR3 begins or ends on the DNA, so no DNA is shown, and the CDR3 is as TCRdb lists it. The chain joins TRBV28 to TRBJ1-4; the table's D call, TRBD1, was not checked against the DNA. From its first to its last residue, the CDR3 has 15 amino acids. Germline V CDR1 and CDR2: MDHEN, SYDVKM. The CDR3 loop is CASSFLAGINEKLFF.

This chain connects TRBV25-1 to TRBJ1-5, with a tentative D call TRBD1 (6 bases). Trimming pared 9 bases from V and 7 bases from J, leaving 13 bases between. This CDR3 contains 12 residues. Germline CDR1 MGHDK, CDR2 SYGVNS. CDR3 amino acids: CARMDGGQPQHF. CDR3 bases: TGTGCCAGGATGGATGGGGGCCAGCCCCAGCATTTT.

This chain links TRBV7-8 with TRBJ2-1; 9 positions match TRBD2. Germline loops: CDR1 SGHVS, CDR2 FQNEAQ. The V and J ends lost 1 base and 4 bases, in that order; junction bases with no gene match: 2. The CDR3 consists of 15 residues. The CDR3 DNA follows: TGTGCCAGCAGCTTAGAGGGACTAGCATACAATGAGCAGTTCTTC. This translates into CASSLEGLAYNEQFF.

Comment on this clone: Mismatch with germline at one junction end may stem from a read error. The chain joins TRBV4-1 to TRBJ2-1, with 12 bases that match TRBD2. Per the germline V gene, CDR1 is MGHRA and CDR2 is YSYEKL. The CDR3 extends over 15 amino acids. In nucleotides, the CDR3 is TGCGCCAGCAGCCTCCTAGCGGGAGGGCCCCATGAGCGGTTCTTC. Translated, it gives CASSLLAGGPHERFF.

The V gene is TRBV28, the J gene TRBJ2-2; D may match TRBD1 or TRBD2 (5 bases each). Trimming took 3 bases from V and 6 from J, leaving 17 bases between them. Germline loops: CDR1 MDHEN, CDR2 SYDVKM. This CDR3 contains 16 residues. The CDR3 DNA reads TGTGCCAGCAGTTTTATCCCTACAGGTAGCGCCGGGGAGCTGTTTTTT. Residues: CASSFIPTGSAGELFF.

Note on this clone: This specimen includes other DNA sequences encoding the same CDR3. This chain uses TRBV4-2 with TRBJ2-1, with unresolved D. The length of the CDR3 is 14 residues. Germline CDR1 LGHNA, CDR2 YNFKEQ. V dropped 5 bases and J dropped 5 bases, with 13 bases sitting between them. In DNA, the CDR3 is TGTGCCAGCAGCAATTACGATGCAGACAATGAGCAGTTCTTC. This sequence encodes CASSNYDADNEQFF.

V usage is TRBV28 and J usage is TRBJ2-7; 9 bases are shared with TRBD1. This CDR3 spans 16 amino acids. Unmatched junction bases numbered 12, after V lost 6 bases and J lost 3 bases. Germline V lookup: CDR1 MDHEN, CDR2 SYDVKM. The CDR3 DNA is TGTGCCAGCAGCCCCGACCGGGACAGGGTCGACTACGAGCAGTACTTC. Protein: CASSPDRDRVDYEQYF.

The chain joins TRBV7-2 to TRBJ1-2, with a tentative D call TRBD1 (5 bases). CDR3 length: 13 amino acids. Trimming left V 2 bases short and J 4 bases short, with 8 bases between. Germline V gene sequence: CDR1 SGHTA, CDR2 FQGNSA. CDR3 sequence: CASSLLQGYGYTF. For the CDR3, the DNA is TGTGCCAGCAGCTTATTGCAGGGCTATGGCTACACCTTC.

J is TRBJ1-1 and V is TRBV6-9; possibly TRBD1 for D (5 bases). The CDR3 length is 12 residues. The germline V gene has CDR1 MNHGY and CDR2 SVAAGI. The V end was cut by 2 bases, the J end by 8 bases, with 9 bases between. The CDR3 coding sequence is TGTGCCAGCAGTTATACGGGGGGGGAAGCTTTCTTT. This translates into CASSYTGGEAFF.

J is TRBJ2-1 and V is TRBV7-8, with 14 bases that match TRBD2. The J segment lost 0 bases and the V segment lost 1 base, leaving 5 bases of the junction unmatched. CDR3 length: 19 amino acids. Germline assignment: CDR1 SGHVS and CDR2 FQNEAQ. CDR3 sequence: CASSLVTSGRAFSYNEQFF. In DNA, the CDR3 is TGTGCCAGCAGCTTAGTGACTAGCGGGAGGGCTTTCTCCTACAATGAGCAGTTCTTC. Using reference TRBV7-8 and TRBJ2-1 for the parts outside the CDR3, the full variable domain is GAGVSQSPRYKVAKRGQDVALRCDPISGHVSLFWYQQALGQGPEFLTYFQNEAQLDKSGLPSDRFFAERPEGSVSTLKIQRTQQEDSAVYLCASSLVTSGRAFSYNEQFFGPGTRLTVL.

The V gene is TRBV28, the J gene TRBJ2-1; 10 bases match TRBD2. The germline V gene has CDR1 MDHEN and CDR2 SYDVKM. V was pared by 5 bases and J by 2 bases, with 6 bases of the junction left unmatched. This CDR3 comprises 16 residues. The CDR3 here is CASSLPLAGAYNEQFF. Written as DNA, the CDR3 is TGTGCCAGCAGTCTCCCCCTAGCGGGAGCCTACAATGAGCAGTTCTTC.

This clone showed up just once. The chain couples TRBV11-2 to TRBJ2-3; D may be TRBD2 (7 bases). From germline, CDR1 is SGHAT and CDR2 FQNNGV. V lost 3 bases, J lost 3 bases, and 13 bases lay in between. The CDR3 extends over 15 amino acids. CDR3 bases: TGTGCCAGCAGCTTCGGGGGGCGTACTACAGATACGCAGTATTTT. This codes for CASSFGGRTTDTQYF.

The gene calls are TRBV27 and TRBJ1-5; tentatively, D is TRBD1 (6 bases). The germline V and J ends were trimmed by 3 bases and 3 bases, with 9 bases remaining between them. Germline V gene lookup returns CDR1 MNHEY and CDR2 SMNVEV (reference sequence). The CDR3 loop spans 14 amino acids. This CDR3 is CASSFGTNNQPQHF. CDR3 coding DNA: TGTGCCAGCAGTTTTGGGACAAACAATCAGCCCCAGCATTTT.

The chain is built from TRBV9 and TRBJ1-2, with 9 bases fitting TRBD1. The J segment lost 3 bases and the V segment lost 3 bases, leaving 6 bases of the junction unmatched. The CDR3 contains 15 residues. Germline values: CDR1 SGDLS, CDR2 YYNGEE. CDR3 nucleotide sequence: TGTGCCAGCAGCGGAGGGACAGGGCGGGACTATGGCTACACCTTC. Protein: CASSGGTGRDYGYTF.

The chain combines TRBV27 with TRBJ2-5; D may be TRBD1 (6 bases). Trimming stripped 2 bases from V and 5 bases from J, with 15 bases between. This CDR3 is built from 15 residues. Germline V CDR1 and CDR2: MNHEY, SMNVEV (reference sequence). The CDR3 protein is CASSLKTGSWETQYF. Written as DNA, the CDR3 is TGTGCCAGCAGTTTAAAAACAGGGAGTTGGGAGACCCAGTACTTC.

The chain's CDR3 is CASSGRSGQDRGNGYTF. The CDR3 DNA follows: TGTGCCAGCAGTGGCCGAAGCGGGCAGGACAGGGGAAATGGCTACACCTTC. The V and J genes are TRBV27 and TRBJ1-2; 9 bases fit TRBD1. The junction had 16 bases not matched to a gene; V was cut back by 5 bases and J by 6 bases. The CDR3 runs to 17 residues. In germline, CDR1 is MNHEY, CDR2 SMNVEV (reference sequence).

The DNA for the CDR3 is TGTGCCAGCAGTCCGCCTTGGACAGGACCGTTCCCCCTCCACTTT. Protein sequence: CASSPPWTGPFPLHF. The chain joins TRBV2 to TRBJ1-6; 7 bases agree with TRBD1. The CDR3 spans 15 residues. With 5 bases clipped from V and 13 bases from J, the junction kept 14 bases outside the gene matches. Germline CDR1 SNHLY, CDR2 FYNNEI. The full variable domain, with the rest looked up from reference TRBV2 and TRBJ1-6, is EPEVTQTPSHQVTQMGQEVILRCVPISNHLYFYWYRQILGQKVEFLVSFYNNEISEKSEIFDDQFSVERPDGSNFTLKIRSTKLEDSAMYFCASSPPWTGPFPLHFGNGTRLTVT.

This clone was detected once. This rearrangement joins TRBV6-6 to TRBJ2-7; no firm D call. V was clipped by 6 bases and J by 2 bases, with 11 bases between them. The CDR3 spans 13 residues. Germline loops: CDR1 MNHNY, CDR2 SVGAGI (reference sequence). The CDR3 DNA follows: TGTGCCAGCAGCCACTCGGATCCCTACGAGCAGTACTTC. The encoded protein is CASSHSDPYEQYF.

This clone was detected a few times. V is TRBV19 and J is TRBJ2-1; D assignment may be TRBD1 or TRBD2 (5 bases each). V was pared by 5 bases and J by 0 bases, with 14 bases between. Germline assignment: CDR1 LNHDA and CDR2 SQIVND (reference sequence). The CDR3 spans 16 residues. In nucleotides, the CDR3 is TGTGCCAGTAGTCCGTATAAGGGGAGCTCCTACAATGAGCAGTTCTTC. This codes for CASSPYKGSSYNEQFF.